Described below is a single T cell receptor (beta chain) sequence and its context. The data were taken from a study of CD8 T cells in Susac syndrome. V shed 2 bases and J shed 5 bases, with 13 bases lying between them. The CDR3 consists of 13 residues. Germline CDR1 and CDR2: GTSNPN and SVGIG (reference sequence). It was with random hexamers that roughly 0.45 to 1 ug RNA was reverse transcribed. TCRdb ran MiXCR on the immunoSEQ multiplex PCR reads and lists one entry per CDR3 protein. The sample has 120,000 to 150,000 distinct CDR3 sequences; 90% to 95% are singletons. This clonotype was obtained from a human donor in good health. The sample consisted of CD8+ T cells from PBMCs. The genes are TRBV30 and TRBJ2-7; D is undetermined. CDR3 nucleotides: TGTGCCTGGAGTACCATTATAGGGAACGAGCAGTACTTC. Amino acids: CAWSTIIGNEQYF.